These 26 T cell receptor beta chains came from one sample sequenced in a study of blood T cell repertoires in COVID-19. The method was immunoSEQ multiplex PCR; TCRdb's version includes in-frame clones alone and lacks a portion of them. The sample records approximately 270,000 clones, approximately 88% being singletons. The source material was peripheral blood. These receptors were taken from a woman in her thirties with COVID-19, enrolled during active disease.

This clone has just one count. The V and J genes are TRBV27 and TRBJ2-5; 7 bases are shared with TRBD2. Losses at the gene ends were 0 bases for V and 4 bases for J; bases not matched to a gene: 8. The length of the CDR3 is 16 residues. Germline assignment: CDR1 MNHEY and CDR2 SMNVEV (reference sequence). Written as DNA, the CDR3 is TGTGCCAGCAGTTTATCGGCGACCACGGGAGGAGAGACCCAGTACTTC. This encodes CASSLSATTGGETQYF.

As concerns this clone: The junction departs from the called germline gene at one end, perhaps through a read error. The rearrangement uses TRBV12-3 or TRBV12-4 and TRBJ1-3, with D possibly TRBD1 on 5 matching bases. The CDR3 runs 13 residues. The CDR3 loop reads CASSPTTGRVLDF. CDR3 coding DNA: TGTGCCAGCAGCCCGACAACAGGCAGGGTCTTAGATTTT.

This chain joins TRBV18 and TRBJ1-4; 10 bases match TRBD1. This CDR3 comprises 15 residues. Germline lookup yields CDR1 KGHSH and CDR2 LQKENI. After removal of 1 base from V and 8 bases from J, the junction contained 4 bases not matched to a gene. The CDR3 protein is CASSPLGTGDEKLFF. The CDR3 DNA reads as TGTGCCAGCTCACCACTAGGGACAGGGGACGAAAAACTGTTTTTT.

The chain combines TRBV9 with TRBJ2-7; TRBD1 aligns across 8 bases. Germline loops: CDR1 SGDLS, CDR2 YYNGEE. V lost 4 bases and J lost 2; bases outside the gene matches: 5. The CDR3 is 14 residues long. CDR3 DNA sequence: TGTGCCAGCAGCACAACACAGGGGGCCTACGAGCAGTACTTC. Translation gives CASSTTQGAYEQYF.

This clone was recorded only once. V gene TRBV9 combines with J gene TRBJ2-3; D may be TRBD1 (6 bases). Trimming cost V 0 bases and J 2 bases, with 10 bases left between them. The CDR3 spans 15 residues. CDR1 is SGDLS and CDR2 is YYNGEE in the germline V gene. The CDR3 DNA reads TGTGCCAGCAGCGTAGCTCAGGGGCCCACAGATACGCAGTATTTT. Translation: CASSVAQGPTDTQYF. Drawing the rest from reference TRBV9 and TRBJ2-3, the complete variable domain is DSGVTQTPKHLITATGQRVTLRCSPRSGDLSVYWYQQSLDQGLQFLIQYYNGEERAKGNILERFSAQQFPDLHSELNLSSLELGDSALYFCASSVAQGPTDTQYFGPGTRLTVL.

The chain has TRBV29-1 and TRBJ2-3; 10 positions match TRBD2. V shed 6 bases, J shed 2 bases, and the junction held 5 bases outside the gene matches. The germline CDR1 and CDR2 sequences are SQVTM and ANQGSEA. The CDR3 spans 14 residues. The CDR3 coding sequence is TGCAGCGTCCAACTAGCGGGGAACACAGATACGCAGTATTTT. Translating it yields CSVQLAGNTDTQYF.

This chain connects TRBV7-2 to TRBJ1-3; D is perhaps TRBD1 (5 bases). V lost 5 bases to trimming and J lost 1 base, with 9 bases between them. The CDR3 spans 14 residues. The germline V gene encodes CDR1 SGHTA and CDR2 FQGNSA. CDR3 residues: CASSISGSGNTIYF. As DNA, the CDR3 is TGTGCCAGCAGCATCTCAGGGTCTGGAAACACCATATATTTT. The full variable domain, completed using reference TRBV7-2 and TRBJ1-3, is GAGVSQSPSNKVTEKGKDVELRCDPISGHTALYWYRQSLGQGLEFLIYFQGNSAPDKSGLPSDRFSAERTGGSVSTLTIQRTQQEDSAVYLCASSISGSGNTIYFGEGSWLTVV.

The chain combines TRBV9 with TRBJ1-2; TRBD1 agrees at 7 bases. CDR1 and CDR2 (germline): SGDLS, YYNGEE. V lost 10 bases, J lost 0 bases, and 6 bases stayed unmatched. This CDR3 is 13 amino acids long. The DNA of the CDR3 is TGTGCCTCAGGACAGGCGGCTAACTATGGCTACACCTTC. It encodes CASGQAANYGYTF.

V is TRBV27 and J is TRBJ2-1, with TRBD2 matching over 10 bases. This CDR3 has 16 amino acids. V shed 4 bases and J 5 bases; nucleotides not matched to a gene: 8. In germline, CDR1 is MNHEY, CDR2 SMNVEV (reference sequence). The CDR3 region has the DNA TGTGCCAGCAGTTCAGGACTAGCGGCCGGCGACAATGAGCAGTTCTTC. Translated, it gives CASSSGLAAGDNEQFF.

This sequence joins TRBV4-1 and TRBJ2-7; maybe TRBD1 (6 bases). Per germline, CDR1 MGHRA and CDR2 YSYEKL. This CDR3 spans 13 amino acids. V was clipped by 5 bases and J by 2 bases, with 10 bases between them. In DNA, the CDR3 is TGCGCCAGCAGCGTACGGGACACCTACGAGCAGTACTTC. Encoded protein: CASSVRDTYEQYF.

DNA of the CDR3: TGTGCCAGCAGCTTGGGCAGGGGATACGAGCAGTACTTC. Amino acids: CASSLGRGYEQYF. This chain connects TRBV7-2 to TRBJ2-7, with TRBD1 as a possible D gene (6 bases). The CDR3 runs 13 residues. Trimming took off 3 bases at V and 4 bases at J, with 10 bases between the two ends. Germline assignment: CDR1 SGHTA and CDR2 FQGNSA.

The chain is built from TRBV6-2 or TRBV6-3 and TRBJ1-5; D unresolved. Trimming cost V 2 bases and J 2 bases, with 13 bases left between them. CDR1 is MNHEY and CDR2 is SVGEGT in the germline V gene. The length of the CDR3 is 16 residues. The CDR3, as DNA: TGTGCCAGCAGTTACGATCCGGGAGAGGGCAATCAGCCCCAGCATTTT. It translates to CASSYDPGEGNQPQHF.

This chain joins TRBV28 and TRBJ2-7; 8 bases match TRBD1. Germline values: CDR1 MDHEN, CDR2 SYDVKM. The CDR3 spans 14 residues. The ends lost 6 bases at V and 4 bases at J; junction bases unmatched: 8. The chain's CDR3 is CASSAQGASYEQYF. DNA of the CDR3: TGTGCCAGCAGCGCCCAGGGGGCAAGTTACGAGCAGTACTTC.

This chain links TRBV7-9 with TRBJ2-7; possibly TRBD2 for D (5 bases). Per germline, CDR1 SEHNR and CDR2 FQNEAQ (reference sequence). This CDR3 region has 11 residues. V gave up 5 bases and J gave up 7 bases, with 9 bases separating them. This CDR3 is CASSNTGEQYF. The CDR3 DNA reads TGTGCCAGCAGCAACACGGGGGAGCAGTACTTC.

The chain employs TRBV28 and TRBJ2-3; 8 nucleotides agree with TRBD2. J gave up 4 bases and V 6 bases, and 6 bases lay outside the gene matches. Per germline, CDR1 MDHEN and CDR2 SYDVKM. The CDR3 has 14 residues. The CDR3 DNA sequence: TGTGCCAGCAGGGCGGGGGGTCCTGCAGATACGCAGTATTTT. It is translated as CASRAGGPADTQYF.

V gene TRBV19 combines with J gene TRBJ2-3, with TRBD1 identical over 7 bases. With 5 bases clipped from V and 0 bases from J, the junction kept 5 bases outside the gene matches. The CDR3 runs 15 residues. CDR1 LNHDA and CDR2 SQIVND come from the germline V gene (reference sequence). CDR3 nucleotides: TGTGCCAGTAGTGATTGGGACAGCAGCACAGATACGCAGTATTTT. It translates to CASSDWDSSTDTQYF.

The J gene is TRBJ1-2, the V gene TRBV5-1; 7 bases map to TRBD1. The length of the CDR3 is 15 residues. The V gene end was trimmed by 0 bases and the J gene end by 7 bases; junction bases not matched to a gene: 9. The germline V gene encodes CDR1 SGHRS and CDR2 YFSETQ. CDR3 nucleotide sequence: TGCGCCAGCAGCTTGGAATTAGACAGGGTTAGTGGCTACACCTTC. It yields the protein CASSLELDRVSGYTF.

The chain combines TRBV15 with TRBJ2-3, with 8 bases that match TRBD2. Germline V gene lookup returns CDR1 LNHNV and CDR2 YYDKDF (reference sequence). CDR3 length: 15 residues. Trimming cost V 0 bases and J 5 bases; bases outside gene matches: 4. CDR3 in amino acids: CATSRDGGAGDTQYF. As DNA, the CDR3 is TGTGCCACCAGCAGAGACGGGGGGGCGGGAGATACGCAGTATTTT.

V usage is TRBV11-2 and J usage is TRBJ2-7; no firm D call. V lost 4 bases and J 4 bases, leaving 5 bases between the germline ends. Germline V lookup: CDR1 SGHAT, CDR2 FQNNGV. The CDR3 loop spans 11 amino acids. For the CDR3, the DNA is TGTGCCAGCAGCTCCCTATACGAGCAGTACGTC. Its protein is CASSSLYEQYV.

The CDR3 coding sequence is TGTGCCAGCAGCACAGGACAGGGGGCCGCAGATACGCAGTATTTT. This codes for CASSTGQGAADTQYF. The chain is built from TRBV11-2 and TRBJ2-3, with 11 bases aligning to TRBD1. J gave up 4 bases and V 5 bases, and 5 bases lay outside the gene matches. This CDR3 is 15 amino acids long. Per the germline V gene, CDR1 is SGHAT and CDR2 is FQNNGV. The full variable domain, completed using reference TRBV11-2 and TRBJ2-3, is EAGVAQSPRYKIIEKRQSVAFWCNPISGHATLYWYQQILGQGPKLLIQFQNNGVVDDSQLPKDRFSAERLKGVDSTLKIQPAKLEDSAVYLCASSTGQGAADTQYFGPGTRLTVL.

The CDR3 nucleotides are TGTGCCAGCAGCTCAACGGGACTAGCGGGAGTCTACGAGCAGTACGTC. It is translated as CASSSTGLAGVYEQYV. V is TRBV6-2 or TRBV6-3 and J is TRBJ2-7, with 14 nucleotides matching TRBD2. This CDR3 contains 16 residues. Germline loops: CDR1 MNHEY, CDR2 SVGEGT. V shed 6 bases, J shed 3 bases, and the junction held 7 bases outside the gene matches.

The gene calls are TRBV14 and TRBJ1-2; a weak D match, TRBD1 (6 bases). CDR1 and CDR2 from the germline V gene are SGHDN and FVKESK. The CDR3 runs 13 residues. The V end was cut by 1 base, the J end by 9 bases, with 12 bases between. This chain's CDR3 is CASSQVQGTRYTF. Written as DNA, the CDR3 is TGTGCCAGCAGCCAAGTCCAGGGGACGCGCTACACCTTC.

V gene TRBV11-3 combines with J gene TRBJ2-1; TRBD2 matches 8 bases. The CDR3 covers 19 residues. Per the germline V gene, CDR1 is SGHNT and CDR2 is YENEEA. V shed 2 bases, J shed 0 bases, and the junction held 12 bases outside the gene matches. The CDR3, as DNA: TGTGCCAGCAGCTTACCGGGACTAGTGGTTTCGAGCTCCTACAATGAGCAGTTCTTC. It specifies CASSLPGLVVSSSYNEQFF.

This sequence joins TRBV3-1 (or the pseudogene TRBV3-2) and TRBJ2-1; 8 bases fit TRBD1. Germline loops: CDR1 LGHDT, CDR2 YNNKEL (reference sequence). Trimming took 8 bases from V and 7 from J; bases not matched to a gene: 22. The CDR3 has 18 residues. The CDR3 coding sequence is TGTGCCAGCCGCTACACCCGATCAAGACAGGGGTTGCAAAATGAGCAGTTCTTC. This sequence encodes CASRYTRSRQGLQNEQFF.

The genes are TRBV5-1 and TRBJ1-3; 8 nucleotides align to TRBD1. In germline, CDR1 is SGHRS, CDR2 YFSETQ. V lost 2 bases, J lost 5 bases, and 6 bases stayed unmatched. The CDR3 spans 15 residues. CDR3 region: CASSFGQGLRNTIYF. The CDR3 nucleotides are TGCGCCAGCAGCTTCGGACAGGGTTTAAGAAACACCATATATTTT.

This chain connects TRBV5-8 to TRBJ1-2; possible D gene TRBD1, 6 bases. Germline V gene sequence: CDR1 SGHTS, CDR2 YDEGEE. The CDR3 contains 14 residues. V lost 0 bases and J lost 5, with 11 bases in between. The chain's CDR3 is CASSLATGPYGYTF. The CDR3 nucleotides read TGTGCCAGCAGCTTGGCCACAGGGCCGTATGGCTACACCTTC.